This T cell receptor (beta chain) was observed in a study of T cell responses to AZD1222 COVID-19 vaccine. Overall study findings and caveats: In all cases, repertoires were sampled only after the peak T cell response.

With regard to this clone: The antigen is not known.

Clones were read by immunoSEQ multiplex PCR, and TCRdb kept only the in-frame ones, dropping some. The repertoire includes about 93,000 clones, 86% of them detected once, and 7.9% sits in the top ten. CDR3 length equals 13 residues. V shed 3 bases, J shed 3 bases, and the junction held 2 bases outside the gene matches. Germline-derived CDR1 and CDR2 are SGHNT and YYREEE (reference sequence). This chain connects TRBV5-4 to TRBJ2-5; TRBD2 matches 7 bases. This receptor was taken from an adult in good health. The material was peripheral blood, obtained on day 0 of AZD1222 vaccination. The CDR3 reads CASSSRGEETQYF. CDR3 bases: TGTGCCAGCAGCTCTCGGGGGGAAGAGACCCAGTACTTC.